The 28 T cell receptor beta chains below come from one sample, sequenced in a study of T cell changes during pregnancy in multiple sclerosis. Only in-frame clones appear in the TCRdb table, and some are missing; sequencing was by immunoSEQ multiplex PCR. The sample shows roughly 110,000 clones, under 95% of them seen only once. Specimen: peripheral blood, collected after pregnancy. Every receptor here comes from a female donor with multiple sclerosis, enrolled in a pregnancy study.

CDR3 sequence (DNA): TGCGCCAGCTTTTCTGGGGGGATCGGCTACACCTTC. It encodes CASFSGGIGYTF. The V and J genes are TRBV10-2 and TRBJ1-2; tentative D call: TRBD1 (5 bases). V was trimmed by 8 bases and J by 8 bases, leaving 15 bases between them. The germline CDR1 and CDR2 sequences are WSHSY and SAAADI. CDR3 length: 12 amino acids.

The rearrangement links TRBV5-1 to TRBJ1-3; TRBD1 agrees at 8 bases. The CDR3 runs 18 residues. The V gene's germline CDR1 is SGHRS and CDR2 YFSETQ. The J segment lost 1 base and the V segment lost 0 bases, leaving 9 bases of the junction unmatched. In DNA, the CDR3 is TGCGCCAGCAGCTTGGGAACAGGGGGAAGCCGGTCTGGAAACACCATATATTTT. Translating gives CASSLGTGGSRSGNTIYF.

The count of this clone is one. V gene TRBV21-1 combines with J gene TRBJ1-1; TRBD1 reflects the table's D call only, with no check against the DNA. TRBV21-1 is recorded as a pseudogene. The CDR3 sequence is 14 residues long. This CDR3 reads CASSTSEGGSEAFF. In nucleotides, the CDR3 is TGTGCCAGCAGCACCTCGGAAGGGGGCTCCGAAGCTTTCTTT.

The CDR3 here is CASSPTGIPYEQYF. The DNA for the CDR3 is TGTGCCAGCTCACCAACAGGTATACCCTACGAGCAGTACTTC. The V gene is TRBV18, the J gene TRBJ2-7; a weak D match, TRBD1 (5 bases). V shed 2 bases and J shed 2 bases, with 10 bases lying between them. This CDR3 has 14 residues. Germline CDR1 KGHSH, CDR2 LQKENI. Variable domain in full (rest from reference TRBV18 and TRBJ2-7): NAGVMQNPRHLVRRRGQEARLRCSPMKGHSHVYWYRQLPEEGLKFMVYLQKENIIDESGMPKERFSAEFPKEGPSILRIQQVVRGDSAAYFCASSPTGIPYEQYFGPGTRLTVT.

The gene calls are TRBV2 and TRBJ2-3; TRBD2 matches 16 bases. V shed 1 base, J shed 4 bases, and the junction held 2 bases outside the gene matches. Germline V gives CDR1 SNHLY, CDR2 FYNNEI. The CDR3 covers 17 residues. This CDR3 reads CASSEGGLAGGSDTQYF. The DNA of the CDR3 is TGTGCCAGCAGTGAAGGGGGACTAGCGGGAGGGTCAGATACGCAGTATTTT. Filled out from reference TRBV2 and TRBJ2-3, the complete variable domain reads EPEVTQTPSHQVTQMGQEVILRCVPISNHLYFYWYRQILGQKVEFLVSFYNNEISEKSEIFDDQFSVERPDGSNFTLKIRSTKLEDSAMYFCASSEGGLAGGSDTQYFGPGTRLTVL.

This rearrangement joins TRBV19 to TRBJ2-7; tentative D call: TRBD2 (6 bases). V dropped 3 bases and J dropped 3 bases, with 24 bases sitting between them. The germline gives CDR1 LNHDA, CDR2 SQIVND (reference sequence). CDR3 size: 18 residues. In DNA, the CDR3 is TGTGCCAGTAGTATCAGTTTCTCGGTTTTGGGGGGTGTCTACGAGCAGTACTTC. The encoded protein is CASSISFSVLGGVYEQYF. The whole variable domain, filled in from reference TRBV19 and TRBJ2-7, reads DGGITQSPKYLFRKEGQNVTLSCEQNLNHDAMYWYRQDPGQGLRLIYYSQIVNDFQKGDIAEGYSVSREKKESFPLTVTSAQKNPTAFYLCASSISFSVLGGVYEQYFGPGTRLTVT.

For the CDR3, the DNA is TGTGCCAGCAGGGCCGGGACAGGGAGGTCTGGGGCCAACGTCCTGACTTTC. Translating it yields CASRAGTGRSGANVLTF. V gene TRBV7-2 combines with J gene TRBJ2-6; 9 bases are shared with TRBD1. V gave up 6 bases and J gave up 1 base; unmatched junction bases: 7. Germline CDR1 and CDR2: SGHTA and FQGNSA. The CDR3 contains 17 residues.

CDR3 protein: CASSPTDTQYF. In nucleotides, the CDR3 is TGTGCCAGCAGTCCAACAGATACGCAGTATTTT. The J gene is TRBJ2-3, the V gene TRBV7-9; D gene unclear. The CDR3 spans 11 residues. Per the germline V gene, CDR1 is SEHNR and CDR2 is FQNEAQ (reference sequence). Deletions cut 6 bases from V and 3 bases from J, with 4 bases between.

The J gene is TRBJ1-4, the V gene TRBV5-1; TRBD1 aligns across 10 bases. Germline trimming cut 0 bases from V and 8 bases from J; bases unmatched to any gene: 4. The germline CDR1 and CDR2 sequences are SGHRS and YFSETQ. There are 15 residues in the CDR3. CDR3 loop: CASSLGDRGREKLFF. CDR3 coding DNA: TGCGCCAGCAGCTTGGGGGACAGGGGACGGGAAAAACTGTTTTTT. Together with reference TRBV5-1 and TRBJ1-4, the CDR3 gives the full variable domain: KAGVTQTPRYLIKTRGQQVTLSCSPISGHRSVSWYQQTPGQGLQFLFEYFSETQRNKGNFPGRFSGRQFSNSRSEMNVSTLELGDSALYLCASSLGDRGREKLFFGSGTQLSVL.

This chain uses TRBV18 with TRBJ1-1; TRBD1 is a possible D gene (6 bases). The CDR3 consists of 14 residues. CDR1 KGHSH and CDR2 LQKENI come from the germline V gene. V was clipped by 3 bases and J by 4 bases, with 12 bases between them. CDR3 nucleotides: TGTGCCAGCTCACCCGGAGCGGGGGCCACTGAAGCTTTCTTT. It yields the protein CASSPGAGATEAFF.

The rearrangement joins TRBV7-8 to TRBJ2-3; 10 bases line up with TRBD1. The V gene's germline CDR1 is SGHVS and CDR2 FQNEAQ. V lost 1 base and J lost 1; bases outside the gene matches: 5. This CDR3 contains 17 residues. The CDR3 spells CASSLGQGAGGTDTQYF. CDR3 DNA: TGTGCCAGCAGCTTAGGACAGGGGGCGGGCGGCACAGATACGCAGTATTTT.

The rearrangement uses TRBV6-1 and TRBJ2-5, with TRBD2 as a possible D gene (6 bases). The CDR3 covers 15 residues. V lost 1 base to trimming and J lost 9 bases, with 18 bases between them. Germline loops: CDR1 MNHNS, CDR2 SASEGT. CDR3 bases: TGTGCCAGCAGTGAAGGGGGAGGCAGCGCTTCGGCCCAGTACTTC. This gives the protein CASSEGGGSASAQYF.

This chain connects TRBV2 to TRBJ2-5; 8 nucleotides line up with TRBD1. CDR1 and CDR2 from the germline V gene are SNHLY and FYNNEI. The CDR3 consists of 13 residues. Unmatched junction bases numbered 4, after V lost 6 bases and J lost 4 bases. The DNA for the CDR3 is TGTGCCAGCAGGGCAGGGGGCGGAGAGACCCAGTACTTC. Translating it yields CASRAGGGETQYF.

This rearrangement joins TRBV5-6 to TRBJ2-1, with 10 bases fitting TRBD2. Germline CDR1 and CDR2: SGHDT and YYEEEE. The CDR3 has 15 amino acids. Unmatched junction bases numbered 7, after V lost 3 bases and J lost 7 bases. CDR3 nucleotides: TGTGCCAGCAGCTCACTAGCGGGGTTCCCTAATGAGCAGTTCTTC. Translating it yields CASSSLAGFPNEQFF.

This chain uses TRBV28 with TRBJ2-1; 7 nucleotides agree with TRBD2. In germline, CDR1 is MDHEN, CDR2 SYDVKM. This CDR3 has 16 residues. The trim removed 8 bases at V and 4 bases at J, leaving 14 bases unmatched. This CDR3 reads CASLGVGRAAYNEQFF. The DNA of the CDR3 is TGTGCCAGCCTAGGGGTGGGGAGGGCCGCGTACAATGAGCAGTTCTTC.

The V and J genes are TRBV19 and TRBJ1-5; D may be TRBD1 (5 bases). Germline V lookup: CDR1 LNHDA, CDR2 SQIVND (reference sequence). The CDR3 runs to 15 residues. The V end lost 0 bases, the J end lost 2 bases, and 8 bases lay between the germline ends. The CDR3 DNA sequence: TGTGCCAGTAGTATAGAAGGGGAAGGCAATCAGCCCCAGCATTTT. Translation gives CASSIEGEGNQPQHF.

V usage is TRBV5-1 and J usage is TRBJ2-1, with TRBD2 as a possible D gene (5 bases). Trimming cost V 1 base and J 1 base, with 9 bases left between them. In germline, CDR1 is SGHRS, CDR2 YFSETQ. The CDR3 is made up of 15 amino acids. The chain's CDR3 is CASSLLGDSYNEQFF. The CDR3 DNA sequence: TGCGCCAGCAGCTTGCTGGGAGATTCCTACAATGAGCAGTTCTTC.

The V and J genes are TRBV5-5 and TRBJ1-4, with TRBD1 identical over 9 bases. Germline lookup yields CDR1 SGHKS and CDR2 YYEKEE (reference sequence). V shed 3 bases and J 8 bases; nucleotides not matched to a gene: 11. The CDR3 is 16 residues long. The CDR3 nucleotides are TGTGCCAGCAGCTCGGTACCGGGACAGGGAAGAGAAAAACTGTTTTTT. This translates into CASSSVPGQGREKLFF.

This clone was detected only a few times. This chain connects TRBV6-4 to TRBJ2-6; D not certain. The CDR3 consists of 16 residues. Trimming cost V 2 bases and J 0 bases, with 8 bases left between them. CDR1 MRHNA and CDR2 SNTAGT come from the germline V gene. CDR3 in DNA: TGTGCCAGCAGTGACGGCAGTTCCTCTGGGGCCAACGTCCTGACTTTC. The encoded protein is CASSDGSSSGANVLTF.

V usage is TRBV29-1 and J usage is TRBJ2-7; D is perhaps TRBD1 (6 bases). CDR1 is SQVTM, CDR2 ANQGSEA, per germline. V lost 1 base and J lost 0, with 16 bases in between. The CDR3 extends over 16 amino acids. CDR3 sequence reads: CSVEAAWDTLSYEQYF. The DNA for the CDR3 is TGCAGCGTTGAAGCAGCTTGGGACACACTCTCCTACGAGCAGTACTTC.

V and J are TRBV5-1 and TRBJ2-3, with 13 bases lining up with TRBD2. V was clipped by 5 bases and J by 7 bases; unmatched bases: 7. Germline loops: CDR1 SGHRS, CDR2 YFSETQ. This CDR3 spans 15 amino acids. The CDR3 DNA sequence: TGCGCCAGCAGGGGGGGACTAGCGGGATCGAATACGCAGTATTTT. This translates into CASRGGLAGSNTQYF.

V is TRBV27 and J is TRBJ2-2; D possibly corresponds to TRBD1 (5 bases). This CDR3 contains 13 residues. Germline loops: CDR1 MNHEY, CDR2 SMNVEV (reference sequence). Trimming removed 6 bases at V and 7 bases at J, with 12 bases between. The CDR3 bases are TGTGCCAGCAGAACAGGTGTGAACGGGGAGCTGTTTTTT. Amino acids: CASRTGVNGELFF.

The chain couples TRBV14 to TRBJ2-1, with TRBD2 matching over 11 bases. This CDR3 has 19 residues. The V gene end was trimmed by 4 bases and the J gene end by 4 bases; junction bases not matched to a gene: 15. Germline V gene data show CDR1 as SGHDN and CDR2 as FVKESK. CDR3 nucleotides: TGTGCCAGCAGCCGAGCCCCTGGGGCTAGCGGGAGGAATTACAATGAGCAGTTCTTC. It encodes CASSRAPGASGRNYNEQFF.

The gene calls are TRBV14 and TRBJ1-6; 8 bases are shared with TRBD1. Germline CDR1 SGHDN, CDR2 FVKESK. The CDR3 runs 15 residues. Trimming removed 4 bases from V and 9 bases from J; junction bases left unmatched: 8. The CDR3 spells CASSPDRGGFSPLHF. As DNA, the CDR3 is TGTGCCAGCAGCCCCGACAGGGGAGGGTTTTCACCCCTCCACTTT. The full variable domain, in which reference TRBV14 and TRBJ1-6 provide the parts outside the CDR3, is EAGVTQFPSHSVIEKGQTVTLRCDPISGHDNLYWYRRVMGKEIKFLLHFVKESKQDESGMPNNRFLAERTGGTYSTLKVQPAELEDSGVYFCASSPDRGGFSPLHFGNGTRLTVT.

The chain joins TRBV27 to TRBJ1-1; TRBD1 aligns across 9 bases. Germline trimming cut 5 bases from V and 1 base from J; bases unmatched to any gene: 5. Germline V gives CDR1 MNHEY, CDR2 SMNVEV (reference sequence). The CDR3 consists of 15 residues. The chain's CDR3 is CASSITGGANTEAFF. The CDR3 DNA follows: TGTGCCAGCAGTATTACAGGGGGCGCGAACACTGAAGCTTTCTTT.

The chain couples TRBV2 to TRBJ2-3, with TRBD2 as a possible D gene (6 bases). Trimming pared 6 bases from V and 4 bases from J, leaving 14 bases between. The CDR3 sequence is 14 residues long. CDR1 and CDR2 from the germline V gene are SNHLY and FYNNEI. CDR3: CASRRGGAADTQYF. For the CDR3, the DNA is TGTGCCAGCAGAAGAGGAGGGGCTGCAGATACGCAGTATTTT.

The genes are TRBV2 and TRBJ1-3; 8 bases agree with TRBD1. This CDR3 comprises 16 residues. Unmatched junction bases numbered 2, after V lost 0 bases and J lost 1 base. In germline, CDR1 is SNHLY, CDR2 FYNNEI. As DNA, the CDR3 is TGTGCCAGCAGTGAAGCCCGGACAGGGTCTGGAAACACCATATATTTT. Translation: CASSEARTGSGNTIYF. Using reference TRBV2 and TRBJ1-3 for the parts outside the CDR3, the full variable domain is EPEVTQTPSHQVTQMGQEVILRCVPISNHLYFYWYRQILGQKVEFLVSFYNNEISEKSEIFDDQFSVERPDGSNFTLKIRSTKLEDSAMYFCASSEARTGSGNTIYFGEGSWLTVV.

In this sample, this clone turned up once. The rearrangement uses TRBV5-1 and TRBJ2-2, with D tentatively TRBD2 (5 bases). The CDR3 consists of 15 residues. V was shortened by 3 bases and J by 2 bases, with 11 bases between the two germline ends. Germline values: CDR1 SGHRS, CDR2 YFSETQ. CDR3 nucleotide sequence: TGCGCCAGCAGCTCTGGACCGGGAAACACCGGGGAGCTGTTTTTT. This encodes CASSSGPGNTGELFF.